A single sample gave rise to the 14 T cell receptor beta chains below, sequenced in a study of blood T cell repertoires in COVID-19. Sequenced by immunoSEQ multiplex PCR; TCRdb stores in-frame clones only, minus some. The data show 300,000 to 350,000 clones, with approximately 84% seen just once and roughly 1% held by the top ten. The source material was PBMCs or T cells enriched from blood (not recorded which). These receptor sequences come from a woman under 40 who had recovered from COVID-19.

This clone was counted between two and nine times. The gene calls are TRBV6-2 or TRBV6-3 and TRBJ2-7; possibly TRBD1 for D (6 bases). This CDR3 has 14 residues. The V end was cut by 5 bases, the J end by 0 bases, with 11 bases between. Germline assignment: CDR1 MNHEY and CDR2 SVGEGT. CDR3 in amino acids: CASSPDSNSYEQYF. Here the CDR3 DNA reads TGTGCCAGCAGTCCGGACAGTAACTCCTACGAGCAGTACTTC.

The rearrangement joins TRBV18 to TRBJ1-5; the D gene is possibly TRBD1 (5 bases). CDR3 size: 15 residues. With 3 bases removed from V and 4 bases from J, the gap between germline ends came to 13 bases. The germline CDR1 and CDR2 sequences are KGHSH and LQKENI. The CDR3 DNA follows: TGTGCCAGCTCACCTTCCGGACAAGGAAATCAGCCCCAGCATTTT. This sequence encodes CASSPSGQGNQPQHF.

The chain has TRBV18 and TRBJ2-7, with TRBD1 matching 8 bases. V was pared by 2 bases and J by 4 bases, with 13 bases of the junction left unmatched. There are 17 residues in the CDR3. Germline values: CDR1 KGHSH, CDR2 LQKENI. The CDR3 DNA sequence: TGTGCCAGCTCACCAACCTATACGGACAGGGCGGGATACGAGCAGTACTTC. Its protein product is CASSPTYTDRAGYEQYF.

The chain uses TRBV4-3 and TRBJ1-2; TRBD1 matches at 8 bases. Germline V CDR1 and CDR2: LGHNA, YSLEER. This CDR3 is 17 amino acids long. V dropped 0 bases and J dropped 4; count of bases not matched to a gene: 10. CDR3 nucleotide sequence: TGCGCCAGCAGCCAAGAAGTCTCCGGGACAGGCGTCTATGGCTACACCTTC. This sequence encodes CASSQEVSGTGVYGYTF.

The CDR3 DNA follows: TGTGCCAGCGGGAACAGGGCAGGCGAGCAGTACTTC. Translating it yields CASGNRAGEQYF. This sequence joins TRBV3-1 (or the pseudogene TRBV3-2) and TRBJ2-7; possibly TRBD1 for D (6 bases). V was clipped by 8 bases and J by 6 bases, with 14 bases between them. The CDR3 is 12 amino acids. Germline V gene data show CDR1 as LGHDT and CDR2 as YNNKEL (reference sequence).

The V gene is TRBV5-8, the J gene TRBJ1-2, with 10 bases lining up with TRBD1. V trimming: 4 bases; J trimming: 4 bases; junction bases outside the gene matches: 4. The CDR3 has 14 residues. Germline V gives CDR1 SGHTS, CDR2 YDEGEE. CDR3 region: CASSPGDRGYGYTF. The CDR3 DNA reads TGTGCCAGCAGCCCGGGGGACAGGGGCTATGGCTACACCTTC. The complete variable domain, with remaining parts taken from reference TRBV5-8 and TRBJ1-2, reads EAGVTQSPTHLIKTRGQQATLRCSPISGHTSVYWYQQALGLGLQFLLWYDEGEERNRGNFPPRFSGRQFPNYSSELNVNALELEDSALYLCASSPGDRGYGYTFGSGTRLTVV.

V usage is TRBV14 and J usage is TRBJ1-4, with D possibly TRBD1 on 6 matching bases. Germline loops: CDR1 SGHDN, CDR2 FVKESK. V dropped 4 bases and J dropped 8 bases, with 11 bases sitting between them. The CDR3 has 13 amino acids. CDR3 sequence (DNA): TGTGCCAGCAGCCGAAGGGACACAGAAAAACTGTTTTTT. This translates into CASSRRDTEKLFF.

J is TRBJ1-1 and V is TRBV30; D not certain. Trimming cost V 0 bases and J 8 bases, with 16 bases left between them. The CDR3 is made up of 14 amino acids. Germline V gene data show CDR1 as GTSNPN and CDR2 as SVGIG (reference sequence). Here the CDR3 reads CAWSVRSRSGEAFF. The CDR3 DNA reads as TGTGCCTGGAGTGTACGGTCGCGGAGTGGCGAAGCTTTCTTT.

This rearrangement joins TRBV9 to TRBJ1-5; D may be TRBD1 (5 bases). This CDR3 comprises 14 residues. The V end was cut by 4 bases, the J end by 11 bases, with 19 bases between. Germline-derived CDR1 and CDR2 are SGDLS and YYNGEE. The CDR3 here is CASSPGGSLGAQHF. CDR3 bases: TGTGCCAGCAGCCCTGGGGGGAGTCTCGGGGCCCAGCATTTT.

The chain is built from TRBV27 and TRBJ1-1; D possibly corresponds to TRBD1 (6 bases). Germline CDR1 is MNHEY and CDR2 is SMNVEV (reference sequence). The CDR3 is 15 residues long. Trimming took off 6 bases at V and 1 base at J, with 15 bases between the two ends. The CDR3 DNA reads as TGTGCCAGCAGCCCTCTGGGAGGGGGGAACACTGAAGCTTTCTTT. Protein product: CASSPLGGGNTEAFF.

The V gene is TRBV7-6, the J gene TRBJ2-7; 11 nucleotides align to TRBD2. V trimming: 5 bases; J trimming: 0 bases; junction bases outside the gene matches: 12. The CDR3 is made up of 18 amino acids. Per germline, CDR1 SGHVS and CDR2 FNYEAQ. CDR3 loop: CASSRGASGGSISYEQYF. For the CDR3, the DNA is TGTGCCAGCAGCCGGGGGGCTAGCGGGGGGTCTATCTCCTACGAGCAGTACTTC.

The chain carries TRBV6-5 and TRBJ1-1, with unresolved D. The V gene's germline CDR1 is MNHEY and CDR2 SVGAGI. The V and J ends lost 3 bases and 1 base respectively, with 15 bases between them. The CDR3 has 16 residues. The CDR3 loop reads CASSYLRELGNTEAFF. CDR3 nucleotide sequence: TGTGCCAGCAGTTATCTCCGGGAGCTGGGGAACACTGAAGCTTTCTTT.

The chain has TRBV10-3 and TRBJ1-1; D call uncertain. Germline V lookup: CDR1 ENHRY, CDR2 SYGVKD. This CDR3 contains 13 residues. V was shortened by 4 bases and J by 6 bases, with 12 bases between the two germline ends. CDR3 protein: CAISGVGVSEAFF. The CDR3 nucleotides read TGTGCCATCAGTGGCGTTGGAGTGTCTGAAGCTTTCTTT.

The chain couples TRBV10-1 to TRBJ1-5, with D perhaps matching TRBD1 (5 bases). Germline V CDR1 and CDR2: WNHNN, SYGVQD (reference sequence). V was cut by 3 bases and J by 6 bases, with 9 bases left in between. The CDR3 is made up of 13 amino acids. CDR3 sequence: CASSEGVAQPQHF. In DNA, the CDR3 is TGCGCCAGCAGTGAAGGGGTAGCTCAGCCCCAGCATTTT.